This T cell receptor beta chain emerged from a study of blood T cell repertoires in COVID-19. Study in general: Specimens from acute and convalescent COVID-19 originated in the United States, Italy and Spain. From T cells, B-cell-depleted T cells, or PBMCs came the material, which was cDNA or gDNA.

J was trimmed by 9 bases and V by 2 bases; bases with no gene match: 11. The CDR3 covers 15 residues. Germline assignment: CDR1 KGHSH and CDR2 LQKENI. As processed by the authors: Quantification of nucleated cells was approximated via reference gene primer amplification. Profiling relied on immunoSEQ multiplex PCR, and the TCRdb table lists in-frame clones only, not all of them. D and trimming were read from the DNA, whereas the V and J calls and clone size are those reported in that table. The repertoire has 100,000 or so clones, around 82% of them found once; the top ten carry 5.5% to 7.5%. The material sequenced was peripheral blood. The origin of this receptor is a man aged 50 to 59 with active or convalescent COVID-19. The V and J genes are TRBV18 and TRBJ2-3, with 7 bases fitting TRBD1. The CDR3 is CASSPSGTVRRTQYF. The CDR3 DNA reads TGTGCCAGCTCACCATCCGGGACAGTGCGGAGAACGCAGTATTTT. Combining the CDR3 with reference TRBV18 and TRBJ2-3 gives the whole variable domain NAGVMQNPRHLVRRRGQEARLRCSPMKGHSHVYWYRQLPEEGLKFMVYLQKENIIDESGMPKERFSAEFPKEGPSILRIQQVVRGDSAAYFCASSPSGTVRRTQYFGPGTRLTVL.